This T cell receptor beta chain was recovered during a study of T cell responses to AZD1222 COVID-19 vaccine. Study information: Analysis merged second doses at about 4 or about 12 weeks.

Study findings and constraints: Dominant CD4 TCR responses targeted spike regions 160-218 and 743-854. The reported proportion of spike-specific TCRs targeting unmutated variant regions was nearly half. White British ancestry dominated among donors, who included more females, and clonal diversity was possibly underestimated.

As for this clone: Antigen: not known.

Only in-frame clones appear in the TCRdb table, and some are missing; sequencing was by immunoSEQ multiplex PCR. The sample includes 85,000 to 120,000 clones, roughly 80% seen only once; the top ten take about 17%. This TCR was sampled from an adult in good health. The sequencing used peripheral blood, collected on day 0 of AZD1222 vaccination.

CDR3 DNA: TGTGCCAGCAGCCGGGACGTGGAGACCCAGTACTTC. Residues: CASSRDVETQYF. J is TRBJ2-5 and V is TRBV5-4; D could derive from TRBD1 or TRBD2 (5 bases each). There are 12 residues in the CDR3. V was trimmed by 4 bases and J by 5 bases, leaving 9 bases between them. Germline CDR1 is SGHNT and CDR2 is YYREEE (reference sequence).